This T cell receptor (beta chain) stems from a study of beta chain features in type 1 diabetes. The overall study: Healthy donors, compared against patients, showed similar age, gender and cell yields.

Isolated RNA was reverse transcribed in full, so expressed TCRB transcripts were sequenced. Sequenced by immunoSEQ multiplex PCR; TCRdb stores in-frame clones only, minus some. This sample yields fewer than 300,000 clones, of which roughly 20% are seen a single time; around 0.028% belongs to the top ten. Study-wide points: The VDJ junctions of type 1 diabetes patients carried fewer insertions and more deletions. There was no resolution here of whether HLA type influences TCRB rearrangement. Moderately but significantly shorter TCRB CDR3s were found in Type 1 diabetes patients in all four CD4+ subsets.

Sorting with CD45RO/CCR7/CD25/CD127/CD95/CD27 yielded naive, central memory, regulatory and stem-like memory CD4+ cells. To note about this clone: What it recognizes is unknown.

The TCR originated in a woman aged 40 to 50 with type 1 diabetes. The specimen was naive CD4+ T cells from blood.

CDR3 nucleotides: TGCGCCAGCAGCTTTGGACAGGATAATGGCTACACCTTC. Amino acids: CASSFGQDNGYTF. The rearrangement uses TRBV5-1 and TRBJ1-2; TRBD1 matches at 7 bases. The CDR3 totals 13 residues. The germline CDR1 and CDR2 sequences are SGHRS and YFSETQ. Trimming removed 2 bases from V and 6 bases from J; junction bases left unmatched: 4.